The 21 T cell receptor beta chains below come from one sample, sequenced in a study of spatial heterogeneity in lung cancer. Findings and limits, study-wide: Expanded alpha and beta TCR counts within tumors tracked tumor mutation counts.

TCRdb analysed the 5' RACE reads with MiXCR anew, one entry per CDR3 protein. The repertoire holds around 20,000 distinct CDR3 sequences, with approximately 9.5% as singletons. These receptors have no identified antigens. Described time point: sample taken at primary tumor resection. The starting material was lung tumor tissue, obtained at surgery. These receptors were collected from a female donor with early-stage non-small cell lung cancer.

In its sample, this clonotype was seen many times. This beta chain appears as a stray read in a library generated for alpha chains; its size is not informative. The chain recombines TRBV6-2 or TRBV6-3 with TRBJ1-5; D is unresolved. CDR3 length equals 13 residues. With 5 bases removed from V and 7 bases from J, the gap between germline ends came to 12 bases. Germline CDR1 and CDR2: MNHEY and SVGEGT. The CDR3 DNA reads TGTGCCAGCAGTCCAGATCTCGGGCAGCCCCAGCATTTT. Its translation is CASSPDLGQPQHF.

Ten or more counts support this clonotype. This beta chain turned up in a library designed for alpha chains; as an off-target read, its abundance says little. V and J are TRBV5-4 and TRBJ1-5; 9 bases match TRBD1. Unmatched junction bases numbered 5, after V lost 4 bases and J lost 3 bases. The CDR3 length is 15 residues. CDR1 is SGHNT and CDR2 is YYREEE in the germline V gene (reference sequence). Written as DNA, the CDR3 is TGTGCCAGCAGCGAGGGACAGGGCCTCAATCAGCCCCAGCATTTT. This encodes CASSEGQGLNQPQHF.

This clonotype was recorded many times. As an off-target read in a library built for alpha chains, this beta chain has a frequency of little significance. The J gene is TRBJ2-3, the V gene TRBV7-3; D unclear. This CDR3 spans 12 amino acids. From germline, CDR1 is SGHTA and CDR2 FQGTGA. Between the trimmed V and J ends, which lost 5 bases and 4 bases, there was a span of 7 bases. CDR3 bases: TGTGCCAGCAGCATATCCGCAGATACGCAGTATTTT. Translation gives CASSISADTQYF.

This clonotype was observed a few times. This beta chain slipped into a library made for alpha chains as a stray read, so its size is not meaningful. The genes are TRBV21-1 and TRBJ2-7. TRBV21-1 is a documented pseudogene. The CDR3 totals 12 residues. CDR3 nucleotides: TGTGCCAGCAGCAAATACTGCTACGAGCAGTACTTC. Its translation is CASSKYCYEQYF.

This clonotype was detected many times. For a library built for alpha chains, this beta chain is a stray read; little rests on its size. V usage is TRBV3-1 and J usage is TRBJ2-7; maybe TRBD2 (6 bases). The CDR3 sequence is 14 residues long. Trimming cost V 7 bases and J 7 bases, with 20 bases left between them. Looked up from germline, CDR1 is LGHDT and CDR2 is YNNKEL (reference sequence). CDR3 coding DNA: TGTGCCAGCATGACCTTCGGCGGGGCGGGGGAGCAGTACTTC. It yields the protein CASMTFGGAGEQYF.

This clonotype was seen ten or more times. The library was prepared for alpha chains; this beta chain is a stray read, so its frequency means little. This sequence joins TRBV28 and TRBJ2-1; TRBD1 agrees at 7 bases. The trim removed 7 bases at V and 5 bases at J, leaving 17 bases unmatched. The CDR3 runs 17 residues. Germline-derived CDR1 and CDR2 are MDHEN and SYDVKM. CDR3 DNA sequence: TGTGCCAGCATAGAGAGCCCCGACTACAGGGGACACAATGAGCAGTTCTTC. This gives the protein CASIESPDYRGHNEQFF.

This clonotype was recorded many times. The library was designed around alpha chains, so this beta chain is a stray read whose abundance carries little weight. CDR3 protein: CASSLAGVEKLFF. CDR3 bases: TGTGCCAGCAGTTTGGCAGGAGTCGAAAAACTGTTTTTT. V and J are TRBV12-3 or TRBV12-4 and TRBJ1-4; D is unclear. The germline V and J ends were trimmed by 3 bases and 8 bases, with 10 bases remaining between them. The CDR3 has 13 residues.

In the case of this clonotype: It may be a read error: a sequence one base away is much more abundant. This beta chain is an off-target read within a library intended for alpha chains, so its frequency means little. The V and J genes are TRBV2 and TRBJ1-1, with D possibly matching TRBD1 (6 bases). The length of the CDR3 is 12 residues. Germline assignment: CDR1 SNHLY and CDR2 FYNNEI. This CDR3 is CASSEEQGEALF. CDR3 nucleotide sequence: TGTGCCAGCAGTGAAGAACAGGGTGAAGCTTTGTTT.

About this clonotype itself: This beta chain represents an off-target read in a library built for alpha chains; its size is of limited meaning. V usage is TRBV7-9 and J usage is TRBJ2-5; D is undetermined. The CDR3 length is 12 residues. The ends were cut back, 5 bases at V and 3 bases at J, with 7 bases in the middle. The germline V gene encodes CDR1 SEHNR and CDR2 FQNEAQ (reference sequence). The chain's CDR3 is CASSHTEETQYF. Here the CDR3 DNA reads TGTGCCAGCAGCCACACTGAAGAGACCCAGTACTTC.

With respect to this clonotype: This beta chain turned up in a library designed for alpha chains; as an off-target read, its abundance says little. The CDR3: CASSGQPFNYGYTF. In DNA form, the CDR3 reads TGTGCCAGCAGTGGACAGCCTTTTAACTATGGCTACACCTTC. This chain connects TRBV12-3 or TRBV12-4 to TRBJ1-2; D is perhaps TRBD1 (6 bases). With 5 bases removed from V and 1 base from J, the gap between germline ends came to 11 bases. The CDR3 consists of 14 residues.

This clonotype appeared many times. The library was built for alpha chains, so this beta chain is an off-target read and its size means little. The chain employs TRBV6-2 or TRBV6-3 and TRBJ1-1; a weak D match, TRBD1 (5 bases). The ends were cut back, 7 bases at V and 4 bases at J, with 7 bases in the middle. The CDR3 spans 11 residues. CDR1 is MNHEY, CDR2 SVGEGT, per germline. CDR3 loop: CASIQGTEAFF. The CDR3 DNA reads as TGTGCCAGCATCCAGGGCACTGAAGCTTTCTTT.

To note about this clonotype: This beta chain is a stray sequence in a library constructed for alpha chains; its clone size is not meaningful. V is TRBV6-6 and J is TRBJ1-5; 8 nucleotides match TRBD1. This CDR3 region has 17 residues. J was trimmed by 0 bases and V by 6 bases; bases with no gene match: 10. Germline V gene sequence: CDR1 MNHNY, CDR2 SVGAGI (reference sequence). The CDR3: CASSHPGQGTSNQPQHF. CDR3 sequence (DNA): TGTGCCAGCAGCCACCCCGGACAGGGAACTAGCAATCAGCCCCAGCATTTT.

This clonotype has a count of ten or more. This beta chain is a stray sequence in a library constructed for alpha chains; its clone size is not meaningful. The CDR3 is CASSWGQGVSYEQYF. CDR3 in DNA: TGCGCCAGCAGCTGGGGACAGGGAGTTTCCTACGAGCAGTACTTC. The chain combines TRBV5-1 with TRBJ2-7, with 9 positions matching TRBD1. With V trimmed by 3 bases and J by 1 base, 5 bases remained unmatched. CDR1 is SGHRS and CDR2 is YFSETQ in the germline V gene. The CDR3 extends over 15 amino acids.

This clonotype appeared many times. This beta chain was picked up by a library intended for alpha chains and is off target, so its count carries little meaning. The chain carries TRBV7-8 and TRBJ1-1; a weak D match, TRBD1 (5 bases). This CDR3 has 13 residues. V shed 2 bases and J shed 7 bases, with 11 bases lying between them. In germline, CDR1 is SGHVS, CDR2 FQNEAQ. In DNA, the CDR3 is TGTGCCAGCAGCTTACAAGGGGCGAGTGAAGCTTTCTTT. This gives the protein CASSLQGASEAFF.

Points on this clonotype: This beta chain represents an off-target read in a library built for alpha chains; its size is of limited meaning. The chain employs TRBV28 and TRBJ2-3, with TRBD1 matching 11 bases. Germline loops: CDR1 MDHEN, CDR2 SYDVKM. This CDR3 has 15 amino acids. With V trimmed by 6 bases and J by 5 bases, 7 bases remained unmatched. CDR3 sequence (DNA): TGTGCCAGCAGCCGGACAGGGGGCTTTGTAGATACGCAGTATTTT. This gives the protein CASSRTGGFVDTQYF.

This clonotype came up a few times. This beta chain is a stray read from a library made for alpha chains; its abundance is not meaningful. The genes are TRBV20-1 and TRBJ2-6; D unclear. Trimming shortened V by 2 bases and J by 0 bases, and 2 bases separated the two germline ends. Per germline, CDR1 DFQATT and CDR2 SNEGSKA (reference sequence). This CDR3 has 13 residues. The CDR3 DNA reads TGCAGTGCTAGATCCTCTGGGGCCAACGTCCTGACTTTC. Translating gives CSARSSGANVLTF.

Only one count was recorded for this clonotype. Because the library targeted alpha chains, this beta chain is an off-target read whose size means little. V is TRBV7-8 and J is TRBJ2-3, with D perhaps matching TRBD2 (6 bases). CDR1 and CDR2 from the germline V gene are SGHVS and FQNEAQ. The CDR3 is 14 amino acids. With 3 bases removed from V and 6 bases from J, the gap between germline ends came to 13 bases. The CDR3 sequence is CASSLGLVGDTQYF. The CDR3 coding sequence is TGTGCCAGCAGCTTGGGACTGGTGGGGGATACGCAGTATTTT.

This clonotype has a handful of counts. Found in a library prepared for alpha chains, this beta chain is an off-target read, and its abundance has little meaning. The CDR3 loop reads CASSSVGGREYGYTF. The CDR3 DNA reads as TGTGCCAGCAGCTCCGTAGGCGGCAGGGAATATGGCTACACCTTC. The rearrangement uses TRBV11-2 and TRBJ1-2, with D possibly being TRBD1 (5 bases). V lost 4 bases and J 5 bases, leaving 17 bases between the germline ends. The CDR3 consists of 15 residues. Germline V gives CDR1 SGHAT, CDR2 FQNNGV. The entire variable domain, with the rest obtained from reference TRBV11-2 and TRBJ1-2, is as follows: EAGVAQSPRYKIIEKRQSVAFWCNPISGHATLYWYQQILGQGPKLLIQFQNNGVVDDSQLPKDRFSAERLKGVDSTLKIQPAKLEDSAVYLCASSSVGGREYGYTFGSGTRLTVV.

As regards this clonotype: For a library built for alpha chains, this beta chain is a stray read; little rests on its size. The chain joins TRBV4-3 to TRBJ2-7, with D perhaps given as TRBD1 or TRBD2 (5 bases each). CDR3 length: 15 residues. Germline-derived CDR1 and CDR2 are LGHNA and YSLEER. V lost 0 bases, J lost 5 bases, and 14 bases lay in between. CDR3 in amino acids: CASSQDGEQGDEQYF. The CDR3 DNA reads TGCGCCAGCAGCCAAGATGGGGAGCAGGGAGACGAGCAGTACTTC.

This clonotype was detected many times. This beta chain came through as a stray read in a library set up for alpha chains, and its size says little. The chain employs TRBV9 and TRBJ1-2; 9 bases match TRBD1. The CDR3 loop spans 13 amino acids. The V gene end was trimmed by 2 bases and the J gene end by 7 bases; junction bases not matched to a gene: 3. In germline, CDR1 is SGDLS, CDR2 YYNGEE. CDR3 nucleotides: TGTGCCAGCAGCGTCGGGACAGGGCTTGGCTACACCTTC. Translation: CASSVGTGLGYTF.

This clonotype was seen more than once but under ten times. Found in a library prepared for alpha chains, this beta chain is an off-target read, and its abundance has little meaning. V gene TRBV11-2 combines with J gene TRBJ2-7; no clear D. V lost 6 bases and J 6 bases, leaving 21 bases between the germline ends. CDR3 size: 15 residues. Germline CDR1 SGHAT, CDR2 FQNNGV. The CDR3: CASSFIRDLTSEQYF. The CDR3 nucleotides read TGTGCCAGCAGTTTCATTCGAGACCTCACCTCCGAGCAGTACTTC.